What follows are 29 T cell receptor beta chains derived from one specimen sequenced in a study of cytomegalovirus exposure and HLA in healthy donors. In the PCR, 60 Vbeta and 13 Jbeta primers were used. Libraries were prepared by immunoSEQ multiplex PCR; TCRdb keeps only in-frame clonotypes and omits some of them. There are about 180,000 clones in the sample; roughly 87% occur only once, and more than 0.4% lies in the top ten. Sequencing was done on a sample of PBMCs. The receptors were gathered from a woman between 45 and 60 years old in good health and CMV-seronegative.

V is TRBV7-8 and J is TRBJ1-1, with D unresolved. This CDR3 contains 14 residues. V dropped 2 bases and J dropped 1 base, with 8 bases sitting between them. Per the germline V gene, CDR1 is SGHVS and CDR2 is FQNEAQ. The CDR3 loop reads CASSLSSRNTEAFF. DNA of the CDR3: TGTGCCAGCAGCTTATCGTCGAGGAACACTGAAGCTTTCTTT.

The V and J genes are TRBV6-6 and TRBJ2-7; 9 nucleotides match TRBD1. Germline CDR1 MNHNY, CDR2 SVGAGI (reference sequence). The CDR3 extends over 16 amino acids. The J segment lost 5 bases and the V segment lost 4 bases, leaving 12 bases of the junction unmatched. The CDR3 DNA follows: TGTGCCAGCAGTTTCTTACACGGACAGGGGAATGACGAGCAGTACTTC. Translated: CASSFLHGQGNDEQYF.

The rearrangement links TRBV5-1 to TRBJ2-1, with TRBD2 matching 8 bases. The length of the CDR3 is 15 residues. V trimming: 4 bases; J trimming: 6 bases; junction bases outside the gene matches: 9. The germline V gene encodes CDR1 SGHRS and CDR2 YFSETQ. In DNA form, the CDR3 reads TGCGCCAGCAGCCCCGAATATAGCGGGGCCAATGAGCAGTTCTTC. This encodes CASSPEYSGANEQFF.

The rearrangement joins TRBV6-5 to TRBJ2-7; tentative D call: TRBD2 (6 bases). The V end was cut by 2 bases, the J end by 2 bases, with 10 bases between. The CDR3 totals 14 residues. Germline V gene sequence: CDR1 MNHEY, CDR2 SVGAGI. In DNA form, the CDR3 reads TGTGCCAGCAGTTACGGGGGAGGCACCTACGAGCAGTACTTC. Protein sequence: CASSYGGGTYEQYF.

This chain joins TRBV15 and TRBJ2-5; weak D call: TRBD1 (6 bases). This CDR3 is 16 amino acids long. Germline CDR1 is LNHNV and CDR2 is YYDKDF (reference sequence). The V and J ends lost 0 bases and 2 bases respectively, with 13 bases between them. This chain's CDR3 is CATSRERLDRQETQYF. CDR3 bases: TGTGCCACCAGCAGAGAGAGGTTGGACAGACAAGAGACCCAGTACTTC.

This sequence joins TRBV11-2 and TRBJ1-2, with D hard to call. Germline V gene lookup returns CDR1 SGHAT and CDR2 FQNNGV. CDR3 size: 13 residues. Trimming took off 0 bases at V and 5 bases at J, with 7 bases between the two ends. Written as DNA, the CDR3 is TGTGCCAGCAGCTTAGATTTCACATATGGCTACACCTTC. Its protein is CASSLDFTYGYTF.

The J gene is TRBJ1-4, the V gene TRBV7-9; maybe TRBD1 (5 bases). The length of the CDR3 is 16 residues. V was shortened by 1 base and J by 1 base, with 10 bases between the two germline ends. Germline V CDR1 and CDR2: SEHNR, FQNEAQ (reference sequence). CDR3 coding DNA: TGTGCCAGCAGCTTAGGTACAGGAAAAACTAATGAAAAACTGTTTTTT. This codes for CASSLGTGKTNEKLFF. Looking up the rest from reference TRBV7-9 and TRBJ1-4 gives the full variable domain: DTGVSQNPRHKITKRGQNVTFRCDPISEHNRLYWYRQTLGQGPEFLTYFQNEAQLEKSRLLSDRFSAERPKGSFSTLEIQRTEQGDSAMYLCASSLGTGKTNEKLFFGSGTQLSVL.

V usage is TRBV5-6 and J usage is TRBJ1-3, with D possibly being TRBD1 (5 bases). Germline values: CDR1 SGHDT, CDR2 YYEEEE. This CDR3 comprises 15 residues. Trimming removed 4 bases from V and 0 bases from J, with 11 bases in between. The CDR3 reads CASSLGLNSGNTIYF. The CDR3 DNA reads TGTGCCAGCAGCCTGGGGCTCAACTCTGGAAACACCATATATTTT.

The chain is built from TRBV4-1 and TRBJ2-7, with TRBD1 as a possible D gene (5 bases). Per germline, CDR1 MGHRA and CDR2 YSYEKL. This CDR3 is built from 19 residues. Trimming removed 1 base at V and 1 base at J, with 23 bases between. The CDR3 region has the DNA TGCGCCAGCAGCCAAGTCATGGGCATCCACGCAGGGAATTCCTACGAGCAGTACTTC. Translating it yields CASSQVMGIHAGNSYEQYF.

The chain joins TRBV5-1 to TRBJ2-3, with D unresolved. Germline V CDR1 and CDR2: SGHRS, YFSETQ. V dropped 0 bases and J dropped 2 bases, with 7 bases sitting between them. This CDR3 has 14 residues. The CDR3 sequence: CASSLALVTDTQYF. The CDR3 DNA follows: TGCGCCAGCAGCTTGGCCTTAGTCACAGATACGCAGTATTTT. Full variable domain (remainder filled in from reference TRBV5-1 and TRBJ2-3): KAGVTQTPRYLIKTRGQQVTLSCSPISGHRSVSWYQQTPGQGLQFLFEYFSETQRNKGNFPGRFSGRQFSNSRSEMNVSTLELGDSALYLCASSLALVTDTQYFGPGTRLTVL.

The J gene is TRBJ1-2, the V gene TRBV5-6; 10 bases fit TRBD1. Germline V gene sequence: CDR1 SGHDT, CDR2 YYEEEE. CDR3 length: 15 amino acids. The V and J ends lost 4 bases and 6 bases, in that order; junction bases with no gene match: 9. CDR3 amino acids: CASSPGPGQGNGYTF. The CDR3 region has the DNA TGTGCCAGCAGCCCGGGTCCGGGACAGGGGAATGGCTACACCTTC. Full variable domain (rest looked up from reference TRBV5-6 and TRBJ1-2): DAGVTQSPTHLIKTRGQQVTLRCSPKSGHDTVSWYQQALGQGPQFIFQYYEEEERQRGNFPDRFSGHQFPNYSSELNVNALLLGDSALYLCASSPGPGQGNGYTFGSGTRLTVV.

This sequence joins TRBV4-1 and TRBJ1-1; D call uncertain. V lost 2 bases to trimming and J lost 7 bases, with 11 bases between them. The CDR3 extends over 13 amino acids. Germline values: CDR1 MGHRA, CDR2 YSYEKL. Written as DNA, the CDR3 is TGCGCCAGCAGCCAAAGAGGGTCTGTTGAAGCTTTCTTT. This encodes CASSQRGSVEAFF.

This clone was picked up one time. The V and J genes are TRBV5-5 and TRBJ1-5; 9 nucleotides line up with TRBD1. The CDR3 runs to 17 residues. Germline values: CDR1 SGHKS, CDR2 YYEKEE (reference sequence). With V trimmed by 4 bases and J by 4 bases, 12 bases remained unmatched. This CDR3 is CASSHGQGKFGNQPQHF. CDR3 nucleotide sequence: TGTGCCAGCAGCCATGGACAGGGGAAATTTGGGAATCAGCCCCAGCATTTT.

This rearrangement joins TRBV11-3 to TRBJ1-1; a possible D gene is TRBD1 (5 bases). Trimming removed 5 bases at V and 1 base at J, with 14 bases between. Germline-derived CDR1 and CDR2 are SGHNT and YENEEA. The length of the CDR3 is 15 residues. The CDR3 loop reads CASSRHWGPNTEAFF. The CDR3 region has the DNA TGTGCCAGCAGCCGCCATTGGGGCCCGAACACTGAAGCTTTCTTT.

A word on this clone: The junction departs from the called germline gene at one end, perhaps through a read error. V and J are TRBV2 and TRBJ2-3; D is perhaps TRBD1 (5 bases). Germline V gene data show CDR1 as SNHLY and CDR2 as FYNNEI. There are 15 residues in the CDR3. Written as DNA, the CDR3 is TGTGCCAGCAACGGGTTGGTCCTGGACACAGGTACGCAGTATTTT. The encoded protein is CASNGLVLDTGTQYF. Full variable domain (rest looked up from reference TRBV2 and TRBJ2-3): EPEVTQTPSHQVTQMGQEVILRCVPISNHLYFYWYRQILGQKVEFLVSFYNNEISEKSEIFDDQFSVERPDGSNFTLKIRSTKLEDSAMYFCASNGLVLDTGTQYFGPGTRLTVL.

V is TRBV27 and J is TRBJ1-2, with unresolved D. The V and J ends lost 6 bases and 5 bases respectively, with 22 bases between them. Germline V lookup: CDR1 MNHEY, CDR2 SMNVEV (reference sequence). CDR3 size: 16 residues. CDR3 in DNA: TGTGCCAGCAGCGAACCCCCTTACGAGGTTTATTATGGCTACACCTTC. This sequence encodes CASSEPPYEVYYGYTF.

In nucleotides, the CDR3 is TGTGCCAGCAGCCACCGACAGGGAAGGACCGGGGAGCTGTTTTTT. Translating it yields CASSHRQGRTGELFF. The genes are TRBV16 and TRBJ2-2; 7 bases agree with TRBD1. The CDR3 has 15 residues. The germline V gene encodes CDR1 KGHSY and CDR2 FQNENV. J lost 5 bases, V lost 3 bases, and 6 bases had no gene match.

CDR3 sequence reads: CASSVTATGELFF. The DNA of the CDR3 is TGTGCCAGCAGCGTTACAGCTACCGGGGAGCTGTTTTTT. The genes are TRBV28 and TRBJ2-2; D not resolved. V was pared by 6 bases and J by 5 bases, with 10 bases between. This CDR3 is built from 13 residues. Germline V gene lookup returns CDR1 MDHEN and CDR2 SYDVKM.

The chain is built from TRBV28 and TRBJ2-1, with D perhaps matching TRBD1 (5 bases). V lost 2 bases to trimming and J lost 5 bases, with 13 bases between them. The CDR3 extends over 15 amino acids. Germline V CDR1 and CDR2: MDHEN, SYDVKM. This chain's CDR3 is CASSLRGWFNNEQFF. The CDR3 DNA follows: TGTGCCAGCAGTTTAAGGGGTTGGTTCAACAATGAGCAGTTCTTC.

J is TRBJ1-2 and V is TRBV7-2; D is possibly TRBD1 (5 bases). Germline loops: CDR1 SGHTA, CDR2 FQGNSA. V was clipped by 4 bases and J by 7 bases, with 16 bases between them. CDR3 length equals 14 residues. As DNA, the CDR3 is TGTGCCAGCAGCTCTATTGGGGCCTGGGGTGGCTACACCTTC. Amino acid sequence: CASSSIGAWGGYTF.

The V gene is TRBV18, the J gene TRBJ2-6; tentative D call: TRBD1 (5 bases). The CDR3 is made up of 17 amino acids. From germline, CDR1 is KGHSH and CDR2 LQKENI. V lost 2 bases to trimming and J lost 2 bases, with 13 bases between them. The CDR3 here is CASSPTQGTAGANVLTF. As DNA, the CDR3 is TGTGCCAGCTCACCAACTCAGGGTACAGCTGGGGCCAACGTCCTGACTTTC. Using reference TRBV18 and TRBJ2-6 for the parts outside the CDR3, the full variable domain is NAGVMQNPRHLVRRRGQEARLRCSPMKGHSHVYWYRQLPEEGLKFMVYLQKENIIDESGMPKERFSAEFPKEGPSILRIQQVVRGDSAAYFCASSPTQGTAGANVLTFGAGSRLTVL.

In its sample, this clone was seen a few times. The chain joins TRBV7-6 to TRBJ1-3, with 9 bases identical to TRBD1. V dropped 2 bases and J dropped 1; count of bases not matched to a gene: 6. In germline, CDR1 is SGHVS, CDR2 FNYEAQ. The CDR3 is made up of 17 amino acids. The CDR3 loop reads CASSLTPGQGSGNTIYF. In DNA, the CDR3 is TGTGCCAGCAGCTTAACACCGGGACAGGGTTCTGGAAACACCATATATTTT.

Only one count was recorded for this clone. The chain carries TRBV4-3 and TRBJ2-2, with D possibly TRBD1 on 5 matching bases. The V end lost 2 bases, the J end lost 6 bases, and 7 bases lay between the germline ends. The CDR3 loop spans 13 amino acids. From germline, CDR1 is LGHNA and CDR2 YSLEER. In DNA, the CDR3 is TGCGCCAGCAGCCAACGGACACCCGGGGAGCTGTTTTTT. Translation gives CASSQRTPGELFF.

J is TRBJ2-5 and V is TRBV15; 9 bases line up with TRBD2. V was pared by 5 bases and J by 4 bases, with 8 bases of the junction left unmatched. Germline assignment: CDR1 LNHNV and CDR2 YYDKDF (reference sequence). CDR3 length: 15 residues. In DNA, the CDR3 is TGTGCCACCAGCGGAGGGCGGGGGGGCCTAGAGACCCAGTACTTC. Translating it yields CATSGGRGGLETQYF.

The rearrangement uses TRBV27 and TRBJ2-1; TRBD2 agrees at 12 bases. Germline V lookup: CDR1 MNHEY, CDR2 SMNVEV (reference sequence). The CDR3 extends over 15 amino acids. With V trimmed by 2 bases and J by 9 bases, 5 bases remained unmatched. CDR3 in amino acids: CASSLRTSGAGEQFF. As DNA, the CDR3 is TGTGCCAGCAGTTTACGGACTAGCGGGGCTGGTGAGCAGTTCTTC.

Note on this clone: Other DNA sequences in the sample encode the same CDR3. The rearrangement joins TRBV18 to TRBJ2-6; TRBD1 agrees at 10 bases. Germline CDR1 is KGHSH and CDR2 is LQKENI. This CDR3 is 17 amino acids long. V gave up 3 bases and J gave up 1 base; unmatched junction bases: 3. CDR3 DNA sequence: TGTGCCAGCTCACCGGGACAGGGGTCTTCTGGGGCCAACGTCCTGACTTTC. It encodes CASSPGQGSSGANVLTF.

CDR3 coding DNA: TGTGCCAGCAGCTTGCCGGGGGGTGCTGAAAAACTGTTTTTT. Translated, it gives CASSLPGGAEKLFF. The V gene is TRBV7-9, the J gene TRBJ1-4; D might be TRBD1 (5 bases). CDR1 is SEHNR, CDR2 FQNEAQ, per germline (reference sequence). The CDR3 runs 14 residues. V gave up 3 bases and J gave up 7 bases, with 12 bases separating them.

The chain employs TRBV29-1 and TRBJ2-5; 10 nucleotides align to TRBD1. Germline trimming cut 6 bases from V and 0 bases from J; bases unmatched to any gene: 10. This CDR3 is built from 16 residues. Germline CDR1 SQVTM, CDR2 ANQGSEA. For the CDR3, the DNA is TGCAGCGTAAAGACAGGGGGCGAGGAGTACCAAGAGACCCAGTACTTC. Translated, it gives CSVKTGGEEYQETQYF. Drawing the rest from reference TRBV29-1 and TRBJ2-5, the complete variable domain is SAVISQKPSRDICQRGTSLTIQCQVDSQVTMMFWYRQQPGQSLTLIATANQGSEATYESGFVIDKFPISRPNLTFSTLTVSNMSPEDSSIYLCSVKTGGEEYQETQYFGPGTRLLVL.

CDR3 sequence reads: CASGLVLQGSRGPYNEQFF. Here the CDR3 DNA reads TGTGCTAGTGGTTTGGTACTCCAGGGCTCCAGGGGTCCCTACAATGAGCAGTTCTTC. The chain has TRBV12-5 and TRBJ2-1; perhaps TRBD1 as D (6 bases). Trimming stripped 0 bases from V and 2 bases from J, with 20 bases between. The germline CDR1 and CDR2 sequences are LGHNT and FRNRAP. The CDR3 extends over 19 amino acids.